This T cell receptor beta chain was captured by sequencing in a study of early T cells in non-severe SARS-CoV-2 infection. Study-level information: The input, bulk RNA from unsorted whole blood, was sequenced, and chains were unpaired.

Unique molecular identifiers were attached to individual cDNA molecules. Using its own MiXCR run on the 5' RACE reads, TCRdb lists one record per CDR3 protein. The sample shows about 27,000 distinct CDR3 sequences, 4.5% to 6% of them seen only once. On this clonotype: What it recognizes is unknown.

Points from the study as a whole: Matching results from VDJdb favored anti-spike CD8 responses, leaving private and CD4 specificities undetected.

The CDR3 loop spans 16 amino acids. Per germline, CDR1 DFQATT and CDR2 SNEGSKA (reference sequence). The V end lost 4 bases, the J end lost 3 bases, and 22 bases lay between the germline ends. The sequenced material came from whole blood. The rearrangement uses TRBV20-1 and TRBJ2-7; TRBD1 might be the D (6 bases). The sequence derives from an adult who was a healthcare worker with PCR-confirmed SARS-CoV-2 infection or an uninfected control (not recorded which). The DNA for the CDR3 is TGCAGTGCTATGGTTCGCGTGGGGGCGTCTTACTACGAGCAGTACTTC. Protein sequence: CSAMVRVGASYYEQYF.